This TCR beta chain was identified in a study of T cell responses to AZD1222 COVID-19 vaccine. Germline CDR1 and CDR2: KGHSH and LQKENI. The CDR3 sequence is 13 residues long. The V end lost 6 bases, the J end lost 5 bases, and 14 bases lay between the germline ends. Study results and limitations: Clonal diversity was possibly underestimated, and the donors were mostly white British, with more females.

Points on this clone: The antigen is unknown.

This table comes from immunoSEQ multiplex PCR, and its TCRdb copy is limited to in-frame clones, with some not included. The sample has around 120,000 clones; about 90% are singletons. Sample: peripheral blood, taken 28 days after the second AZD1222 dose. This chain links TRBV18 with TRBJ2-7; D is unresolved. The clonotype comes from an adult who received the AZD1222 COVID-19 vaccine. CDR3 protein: CASSFGPRNEQYF. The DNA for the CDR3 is TGTGCCAGCTCGTTCGGGCCAAGAAACGAGCAGTACTTC. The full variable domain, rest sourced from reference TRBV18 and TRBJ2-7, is NAGVMQNPRHLVRRRGQEARLRCSPMKGHSHVYWYRQLPEEGLKFMVYLQKENIIDESGMPKERFSAEFPKEGPSILRIQQVVRGDSAAYFCASSFGPRNEQYFGPGTRLTVT.